Below, one TCR beta chain is given with its context. Germline assignment: CDR1 SGHRS and CDR2 YFSETQ. V trimming: 5 bases; J trimming: 8 bases; junction bases outside the gene matches: 9. The CDR3 is made up of 13 amino acids. The sample belongs to a study of blood T cell repertoires in COVID-19. Produced via immunoSEQ multiplex PCR; TCRdb's table is partial and in-frame only. The data contain some 400,000 clones, 70% to 90% of them singletons. The TCR comes from a woman aged 55-70 years with COVID-19, enrolled during active disease. Sequenced: peripheral blood. The chain recombines TRBV5-1 with TRBJ1-2, with 7 positions matching TRBD1. The CDR3 sequence is CASRLTGLSGYTF. CDR3 coding DNA: TGCGCCAGCAGATTGACAGGGTTGAGCGGCTACACCTTC.